This T cell receptor (beta chain) was captured by sequencing in a study of read filtering for tumor transcriptome and immune sequencing. Study background: Under 10 patients were R-ISS I, around 15 were R-ISS II, 6 or 7 were R-ISS III.

This library used roughly 0.4 ug RNA and molecular barcoded adaptors spanning alpha/delta and beta/gamma chains. MiXCR, applied by TCRdb to the reads, yields one record per CDR3 protein. The top ten hold 25% to 35% of the sample, which has 40,000 or so distinct CDR3 sequences, roughly 13% seen once. Germline V gene data show CDR1 as LNHNV and CDR2 as YYDKDF (reference sequence). V was shortened by 0 bases and J by 4 bases, with 7 bases between the two germline ends. The CDR3 contains 13 residues. Sampling of bone marrow took place during active disease in every patient. The chain uses TRBV15 and TRBJ2-7; no reliable D call. The sample taken for sequencing was a population of CD138-negative cells sorted from bone marrow. The receptor was isolated from a donor at least 40 years old with multiple myeloma. The CDR3 sequence is CATSREGGYEQYF. DNA for the CDR3: TGTGCCACCAGCAGAGAGGGTGGTTACGAGCAGTACTTC.